This TCR beta chain was retrieved from a study of blood T cell repertoires in COVID-19. Sequencing used immunoSEQ multiplex PCR; TCRdb keeps in-frame clones, though not all of them. The sample holds roughly 290,000 clones, 87% seen once. The CDR3 contains 14 residues. V was pared by 0 bases and J by 5 bases, with 10 bases between. Germline CDR1 KGHSH, CDR2 LQKENI. V and J are TRBV18 and TRBJ2-5, with D tentatively TRBD1 (6 bases). The source material was peripheral blood. This sequence originates from a woman aged 45-59 years who had recovered from COVID-19. In DNA form, the CDR3 reads TGTGCCAGCTCACCACCCTGGCAGGGGGAGACCCAGTACTTC. Its protein is CASSPPWQGETQYF.